This record covers a single T cell receptor (beta chain). Its antigen is unidentified. The germline V and J ends were trimmed by 2 bases and 5 bases, with 11 bases remaining between them. CDR1 is SGHNT, CDR2 YYREEE, per germline (reference sequence). This CDR3 is 13 amino acids long. This table comes from immunoSEQ multiplex PCR, and its TCRdb copy is limited to in-frame clones, with some not included. The repertoire holds tens of thousands of clones, with around 90% as singletons. This entry belongs to a study of T cell responses to AZD1222 COVID-19 vaccine. Study-level findings and limits: None of the repertoires were sampled until the peak T cell response had passed. There were mostly white British donors and more females than males, and clonal diversity was possibly underestimated.

This clonotype was obtained from an adult who received the AZD1222 COVID-19 vaccine. The chain recombines TRBV5-4 with TRBJ2-7; D perhaps matches TRBD2 (6 bases). Sequenced material: peripheral blood, taken 28 days after the second AZD1222 dose. The CDR3: CASSFPSGDEQYF. DNA of the CDR3: TGTGCCAGCAGCTTCCCCTCGGGGGACGAGCAGTACTTC.